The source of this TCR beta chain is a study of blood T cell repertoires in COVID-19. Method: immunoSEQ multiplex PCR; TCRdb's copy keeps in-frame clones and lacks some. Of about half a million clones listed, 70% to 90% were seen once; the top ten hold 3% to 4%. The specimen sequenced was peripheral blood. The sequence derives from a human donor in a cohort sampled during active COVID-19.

CDR3 DNA sequence: TGTGCCAGTAGTATCTTAAACCGACGGGGTTCGGGCACTGAAGCTTTCTTT. Amino acid sequence: CASSILNRRGSGTEAFF. This rearrangement joins TRBV19 to TRBJ1-1; no reliable D call. Trimming removed 3 bases from V and 4 bases from J, with 21 bases in between. The germline CDR1 and CDR2 sequences are LNHDA and SQIVND (reference sequence). The CDR3 contains 17 residues. The variable domain in full, with the rest retrieved from reference TRBV19 and TRBJ1-1, is DGGITQSPKYLFRKEGQNVTLSCEQNLNHDAMYWYRQDPGQGLRLIYYSQIVNDFQKGDIAEGYSVSREKKESFPLTVTSAQKNPTAFYLCASSILNRRGSGTEAFFGQGTRLTVV.